Sequencing of this T cell receptor beta chain was carried out in a study of breast tumors, draining lymph nodes, adjacent tissues. There are many counts of this clonotype. Its antigen is still unknown. Findings and limits, study-wide: The data were judged consistent with most tumor T cells coming from lymph node and expanding in tumor.

Trimming cost V 3 bases and J 1 base, with 8 bases left between them. Germline V gives CDR1 KGHDR, CDR2 SFDVKD. CDR3 size: 14 residues. A single record per CDR3 protein comes from TCRdb applying MiXCR to the multiplex PCR reads. The sample contains approximately 250,000 distinct CDR3 sequences, 30% to 35% of which appear only once. Samples came from axillary lymph nodes draining the breast cancer. The receptor's source is a female donor with breast cancer. Some clones in this sample may be carry-over from other donors' samples. The sequenced material came from axillary lymph node tissue. The gene calls are TRBV24-1 and TRBJ2-5; the D call may be TRBD1 or TRBD2 (5 bases each). CDR3 loop: CATSDGGTQETQYF. The CDR3 coding sequence is TGTGCCACCAGTGATGGGGGAACCCAAGAGACCCAGTACTTC.